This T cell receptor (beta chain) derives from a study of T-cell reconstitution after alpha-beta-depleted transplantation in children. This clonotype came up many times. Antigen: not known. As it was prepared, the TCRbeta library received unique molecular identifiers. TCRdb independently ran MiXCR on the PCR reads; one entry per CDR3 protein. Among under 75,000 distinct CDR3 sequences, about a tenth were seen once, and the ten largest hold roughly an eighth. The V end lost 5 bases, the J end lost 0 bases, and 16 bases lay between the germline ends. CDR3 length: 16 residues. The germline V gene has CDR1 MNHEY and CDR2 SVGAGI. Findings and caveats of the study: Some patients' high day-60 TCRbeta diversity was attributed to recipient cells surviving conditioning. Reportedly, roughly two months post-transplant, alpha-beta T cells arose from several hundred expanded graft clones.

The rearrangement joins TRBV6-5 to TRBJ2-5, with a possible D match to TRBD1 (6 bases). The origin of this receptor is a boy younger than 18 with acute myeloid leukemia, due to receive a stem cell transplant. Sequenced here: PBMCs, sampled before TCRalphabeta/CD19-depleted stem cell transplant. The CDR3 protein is CASSTLARDNQETQYF. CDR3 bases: TGTGCCAGCAGTACCCTAGCCCGGGACAACCAAGAGACCCAGTACTTC.